The 13 T cell receptor beta chains given below trace back to one sample, sequenced in a study of blood T cell repertoires in COVID-19. Clones were sequenced by immunoSEQ multiplex PCR, and TCRdb holds only the in-frame ones, with some missing. There are roughly 190,000 clones in the sample; 75% to 90% occur only once, and under 8% lies in the top ten. The source material was peripheral blood. These receptors all come from a man in his sixties with acute or convalescent COVID-19.

This rearrangement joins TRBV10-3 to TRBJ2-3; D may be TRBD1 (8 bases). This CDR3 spans 14 amino acids. The V end lost 10 bases, the J end lost 5 bases, and 19 bases lay between the germline ends. Per germline, CDR1 ENHRY and CDR2 SYGVKD. The CDR3 coding sequence is TGTGCCACGAGGACAGGGAGGGCCCGAGATACGCAGTATTTT. Its translation: CATRTGRARDTQYF.

This clone has only one observation. This rearrangement joins TRBV5-6 to TRBJ1-3; D perhaps matches TRBD1 (6 bases). Trimming took off 1 base at V and 1 base at J, with 12 bases between the two ends. Germline V gives CDR1 SGHDT, CDR2 YYEEEE. CDR3 size: 16 residues. The CDR3 here is CASSLTPTGSGNTIYF. In DNA form, the CDR3 reads TGTGCCAGCAGCTTGACGCCGACAGGATCTGGAAACACCATATATTTT. Filled out from reference TRBV5-6 and TRBJ1-3, the complete variable domain reads DAGVTQSPTHLIKTRGQQVTLRCSPKSGHDTVSWYQQALGQGPQFIFQYYEEEERQRGNFPDRFSGHQFPNYSSELNVNALLLGDSALYLCASSLTPTGSGNTIYFGEGSWLTVV.

The chain is built from TRBV5-1 and TRBJ1-5; D unresolved. The CDR3 loop spans 13 amino acids. The germline V gene has CDR1 SGHRS and CDR2 YFSETQ. The V end lost 0 bases, the J end lost 4 bases, and 5 bases lay between the germline ends. Here the CDR3 reads CASSLVPNQPQHF. DNA of the CDR3: TGCGCCAGCAGCTTGGTTCCAAATCAGCCCCAGCATTTT.

This sequence joins TRBV3-1 (or the pseudogene TRBV3-2) and TRBJ1-5; the D is unclear. V lost 1 base to trimming and J lost 1 base, with 8 bases between them. The CDR3 loop spans 15 amino acids. Germline V gene lookup returns CDR1 LGHDT and CDR2 YNNKEL (reference sequence). For the CDR3, the DNA is TGTGCCAGCAGCCAAGGAGTTCACAGCAATCAGCCCCAGCATTTT. Residues: CASSQGVHSNQPQHF.

V gene TRBV2 combines with J gene TRBJ2-7, with TRBD1 matching over 12 bases. This CDR3 has 14 amino acids. The germline CDR1 and CDR2 sequences are SNHLY and FYNNEI. The trim removed 6 bases at V and 5 bases at J, leaving 5 bases unmatched. The CDR3 here is CASSGDRGRHEQYF. Here the CDR3 DNA reads TGTGCCAGCAGCGGGGACAGGGGGCGCCACGAGCAGTACTTC.

Only one count was recorded for this clone. The V call is TRBV7-9, the J call TRBJ2-1, with 14 bases fitting TRBD2. Germline V lookup: CDR1 SEHNR, CDR2 FQNEAQ (reference sequence). The V gene end was trimmed by 8 bases and the J gene end by 7 bases; junction bases not matched to a gene: 4. This CDR3 has 14 amino acids. In DNA form, the CDR3 reads TGTGCCAGCTCGGGGACTAGCGGGAGTAATGAGCAGTTCTTC. Residues: CASSGTSGSNEQFF.

This clone appeared a single time. V gene TRBV5-4 combines with J gene TRBJ2-7; perhaps TRBD1 as D (6 bases). The CDR3 is 14 residues long. V dropped 4 bases and J dropped 4 bases, with 15 bases sitting between them. Looked up from germline, CDR1 is SGHNT and CDR2 is YYREEE (reference sequence). The CDR3 DNA sequence: TGTGCCAGCAGCCCCACTCCGGACAGTTACGAGCAGTACTTC. Its protein product is CASSPTPDSYEQYF.

CDR3 in DNA: TGTGCCAGCAGCCAAGGGTGGCTAGCGGGAGCCAATGAGCAGTTCTTC. Amino acid sequence: CASSQGWLAGANEQFF. V and J are TRBV3-1 (or the pseudogene TRBV3-2) and TRBJ2-1, with TRBD2 identical over 10 bases. The V gene's germline CDR1 is LGHDT and CDR2 YNNKEL (reference sequence). V shed 1 base and J 6 bases; nucleotides not matched to a gene: 6. CDR3 size: 16 residues.

The V and J genes are TRBV7-2 and TRBJ2-1; D is undetermined. The CDR3 loop spans 15 amino acids. V lost 4 bases, J lost 4 bases, and 14 bases lay in between. Germline V CDR1 and CDR2: SGHTA, FQGNSA. CDR3 residues: CASSSNVRRYNEQFF. Written as DNA, the CDR3 is TGTGCCAGCAGCTCGAACGTTCGGCGGTACAATGAGCAGTTCTTC.

This chain connects TRBV18 to TRBJ2-1; the match to TRBD1 covers 8 bases. Losses at the gene ends were 1 base for V and 4 bases for J; bases not matched to a gene: 0. From germline, CDR1 is KGHSH and CDR2 LQKENI. The CDR3 is 14 residues long. The CDR3 DNA follows: TGTGCCAGCTCACCACGACAGGGGTACAATGAGCAGTTCTTC. Protein product: CASSPRQGYNEQFF.

This rearrangement joins TRBV15 to TRBJ2-7, with D possibly matching TRBD2 (6 bases). Germline loops: CDR1 LNHNV, CDR2 YYDKDF (reference sequence). This CDR3 contains 16 residues. V was pared by 1 base and J by 2 bases, with 15 bases between. The CDR3 DNA follows: TGTGCCACCAGCAGAGTTGGTAGCGGTCCTCCCTACGAGCAGTACTTC. This translates into CATSRVGSGPPYEQYF.

The J gene is TRBJ1-5, the V gene TRBV19; D call uncertain. CDR3 length equals 16 residues. The germline V and J ends were trimmed by 1 base and 1 base, with 11 bases remaining between them. Germline-derived CDR1 and CDR2 are LNHDA and SQIVND (reference sequence). This CDR3 is CASSIVHPESNQPQHF. CDR3 DNA sequence: TGTGCCAGTAGTATAGTCCACCCAGAAAGCAATCAGCCCCAGCATTTT.

The chain links TRBV19 to TRBJ2-6; the match to TRBD1 covers 8 bases. The CDR3 covers 14 residues. CDR1 LNHDA and CDR2 SQIVND come from the germline V gene (reference sequence). Trimming at V came to 11 bases and at J to 3 bases, leaving 6 bases not matched to a gene. The CDR3 loop reads CAAGDRGGANVLTF. CDR3 nucleotide sequence: TGTGCCGCAGGCGACAGGGGTGGGGCCAACGTCCTGACTTTC.